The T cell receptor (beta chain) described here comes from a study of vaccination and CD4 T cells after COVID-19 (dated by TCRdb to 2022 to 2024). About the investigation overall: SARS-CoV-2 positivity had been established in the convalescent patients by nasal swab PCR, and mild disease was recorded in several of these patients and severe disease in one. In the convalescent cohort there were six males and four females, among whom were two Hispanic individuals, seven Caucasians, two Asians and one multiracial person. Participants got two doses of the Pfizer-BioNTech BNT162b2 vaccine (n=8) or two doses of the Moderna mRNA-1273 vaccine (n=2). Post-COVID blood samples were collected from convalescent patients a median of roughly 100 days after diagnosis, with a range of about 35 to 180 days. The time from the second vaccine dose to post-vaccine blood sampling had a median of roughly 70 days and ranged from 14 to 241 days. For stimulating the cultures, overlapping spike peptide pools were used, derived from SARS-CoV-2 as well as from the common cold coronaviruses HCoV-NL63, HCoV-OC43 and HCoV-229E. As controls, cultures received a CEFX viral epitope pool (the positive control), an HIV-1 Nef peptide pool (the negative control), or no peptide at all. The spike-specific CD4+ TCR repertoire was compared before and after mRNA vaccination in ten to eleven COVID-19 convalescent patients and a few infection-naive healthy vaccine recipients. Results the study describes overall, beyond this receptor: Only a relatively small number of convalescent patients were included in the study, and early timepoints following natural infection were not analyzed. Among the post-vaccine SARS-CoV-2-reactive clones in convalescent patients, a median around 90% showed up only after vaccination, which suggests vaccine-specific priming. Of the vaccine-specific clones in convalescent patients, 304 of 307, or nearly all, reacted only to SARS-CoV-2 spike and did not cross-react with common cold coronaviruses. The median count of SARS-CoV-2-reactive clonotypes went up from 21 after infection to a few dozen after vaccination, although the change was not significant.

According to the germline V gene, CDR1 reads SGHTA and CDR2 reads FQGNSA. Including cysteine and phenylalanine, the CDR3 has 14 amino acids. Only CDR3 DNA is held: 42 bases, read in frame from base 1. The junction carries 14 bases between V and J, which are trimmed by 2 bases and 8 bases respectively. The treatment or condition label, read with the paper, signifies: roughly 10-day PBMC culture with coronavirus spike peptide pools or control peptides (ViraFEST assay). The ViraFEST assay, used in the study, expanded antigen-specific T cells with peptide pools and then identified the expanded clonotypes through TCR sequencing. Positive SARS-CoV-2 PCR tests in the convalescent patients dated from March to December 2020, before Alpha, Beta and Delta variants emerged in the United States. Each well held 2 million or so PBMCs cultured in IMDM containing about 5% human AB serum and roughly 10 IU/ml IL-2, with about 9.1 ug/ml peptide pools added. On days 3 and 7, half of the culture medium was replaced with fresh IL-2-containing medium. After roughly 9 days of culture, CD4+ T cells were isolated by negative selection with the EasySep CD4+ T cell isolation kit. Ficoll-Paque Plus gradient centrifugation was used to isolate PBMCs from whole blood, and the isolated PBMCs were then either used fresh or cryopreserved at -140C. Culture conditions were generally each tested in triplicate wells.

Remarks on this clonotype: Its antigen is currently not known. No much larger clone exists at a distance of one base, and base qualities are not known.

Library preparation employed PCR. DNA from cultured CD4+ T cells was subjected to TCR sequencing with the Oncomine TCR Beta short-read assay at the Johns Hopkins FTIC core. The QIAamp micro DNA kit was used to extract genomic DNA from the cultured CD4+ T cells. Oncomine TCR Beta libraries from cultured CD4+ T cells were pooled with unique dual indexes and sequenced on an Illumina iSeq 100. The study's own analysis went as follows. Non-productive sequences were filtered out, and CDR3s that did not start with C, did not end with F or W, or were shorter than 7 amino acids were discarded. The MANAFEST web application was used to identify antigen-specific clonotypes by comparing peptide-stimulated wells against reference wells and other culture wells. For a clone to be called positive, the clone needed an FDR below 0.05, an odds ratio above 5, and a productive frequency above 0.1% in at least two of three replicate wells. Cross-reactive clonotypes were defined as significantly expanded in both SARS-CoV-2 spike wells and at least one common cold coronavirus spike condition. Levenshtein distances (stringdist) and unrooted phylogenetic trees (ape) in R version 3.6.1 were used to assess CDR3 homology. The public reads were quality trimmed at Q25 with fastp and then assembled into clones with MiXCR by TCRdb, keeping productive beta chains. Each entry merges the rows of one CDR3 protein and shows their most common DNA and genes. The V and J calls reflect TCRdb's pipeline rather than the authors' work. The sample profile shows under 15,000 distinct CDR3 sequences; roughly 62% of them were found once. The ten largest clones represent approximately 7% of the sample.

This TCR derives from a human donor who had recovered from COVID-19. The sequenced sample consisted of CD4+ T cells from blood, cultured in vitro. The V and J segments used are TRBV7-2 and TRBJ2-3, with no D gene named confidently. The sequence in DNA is TGTGCCAGCAGCTTAAATCTGCCTAGATTTACGCAGTATTTT. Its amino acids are CASSLNLPRFTQYF.